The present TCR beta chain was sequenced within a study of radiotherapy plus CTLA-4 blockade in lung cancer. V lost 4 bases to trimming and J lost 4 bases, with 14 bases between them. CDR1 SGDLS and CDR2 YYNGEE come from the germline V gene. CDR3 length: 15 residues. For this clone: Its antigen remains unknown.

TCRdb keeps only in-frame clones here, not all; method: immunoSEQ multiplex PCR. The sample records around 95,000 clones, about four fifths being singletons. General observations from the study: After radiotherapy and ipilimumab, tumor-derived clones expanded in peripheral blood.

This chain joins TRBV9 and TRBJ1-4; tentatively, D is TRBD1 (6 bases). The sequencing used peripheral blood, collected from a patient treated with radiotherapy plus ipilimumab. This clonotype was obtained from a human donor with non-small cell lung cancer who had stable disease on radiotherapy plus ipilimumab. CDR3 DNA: TGTGCCAGCAGCCCCACCGGGACAATTAATGAAAAACTGTTTTTT. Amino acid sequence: CASSPTGTINEKLFF. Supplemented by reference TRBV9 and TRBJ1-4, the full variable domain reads DSGVTQTPKHLITATGQRVTLRCSPRSGDLSVYWYQQSLDQGLQFLIQYYNGEERAKGNILERFSAQQFPDLHSELNLSSLELGDSALYFCASSPTGTINEKLFFGSGTQLSVL.